A selection of T cell receptor beta chains follows, all from one sample in a study of blood T cell repertoires in COVID-19. Measured with immunoSEQ multiplex PCR; TCRdb has only the in-frame clones, and not every one. The data show about 190,000 clones, about 83% seen once. The specimen was peripheral blood. Receptors originate from a woman in her 70s with COVID-19, enrolled during active disease. The CDR3 runs from the conserved cysteine through the conserved F or W. Fields, in order: V gene, J gene, D gene, clone size, CDR3 DNA, CDR3 protein. A D gene is named only where the DNA matches it firmly. Part of the rows lack a size; the others show once, few, many or a class for expanded clones.

TRBV5-1	TRBJ2-1	TRBD2	.	TGCGCCAGCCGAACGGCGGGAGGTGATTTCTTCGGTAATGAGCAGTTCTTC	CASRTAGGDFFGNEQFF
TRBV5-4	TRBJ1-4	.	.	TGTGCCAGCAGCTTGGAGCCAGGCCCAACTAATGAAAAACTGTTTTTT	CASSLEPGPTNEKLFF
TRBV5-1	TRBJ2-5	TRBD1	.	TGCGCCAGCAGCGTGGGTGGACAGGGACAAGAGACCCAGTACTTC	CASSVGGQGQETQYF
TRBV12-3/TRBV12-4	TRBJ1-5	.	.	TGTGCCAGCAGCCTCGACATCAATCAGCCCCAGCATTTT	CASSLDINQPQHF
TRBV15	TRBJ2-7	TRBD2	.	TGTGCCACCAGCAGAGGGACTAGCGGGGATTTCTCCTACGAGCAGTACTTC	CATSRGTSGDFSYEQYF
TRBV6-4	TRBJ1-6	TRBD1	once	TGTGCCAGCAGTGACGCGGGACAGGTCAAGTCACCCCTCCACTTT	CASSDAGQVKSPLHF
TRBV2	TRBJ2-4	.	.	TGTGCCAGCAGATATAGAGGAAACATTCAGTACTTC	CASRYRGNIQYF
TRBV5-5	TRBJ1-6	.	.	TGTGCCAGCAGCCGTCCCCATTCACCCCTCCACTTT	CASSRPHSPLHF
TRBV5-1	TRBJ1-1	TRBD1	.	TGCGCCAGCAGCTTGGACAGGGGGCAGACTGAAGCTTTCTTT	CASSLDRGQTEAFF
TRBV24-1	TRBJ2-1	TRBD2	.	TGTGCCACCAGTGATTGGGGACTAGCGGGAGGATTCAATGAGCAGTTCTTC	CATSDWGLAGGFNEQFF
TRBV5-1	TRBJ1-4	TRBD1	.	TGCGCCAGCAGCTCGGGACAGGGGAATGAAAAACTGTTTTTT	CASSSGQGNEKLFF